The sequence of this T cell receptor beta chain was determined in a study of lymphopenia after photon versus proton radiotherapy. Study findings and constraints: Proton therapy kept repertoires fairly stable, unlike photons, which gained effector/memory cells.

This clone was observed a handful of times. Its antigen is undetermined. Germline V gene data show CDR1 as SGDLS and CDR2 as YYNGEE. V lost 0 bases and J 2 bases, leaving 8 bases between the germline ends. The CDR3 is 14 amino acids. The method was immunoSEQ multiplex PCR; TCRdb's version includes in-frame clones alone and lacks a portion of them. Here the sample spans 150,000 to 200,000 clones, approximately 90% being singletons. The TCR originated in a man aged 45 to 65 with gastric cancer. This sequence joins TRBV9 and TRBJ2-5; D is ambiguous. The specimen comprised peripheral blood, sampled from a patient treated with photon-based radiotherapy. CDR3 DNA sequence: TGTGCCAGCAGCGTAGCTTGGCAGCAAGAGACCCAGTACTTC. As protein: CASSVAWQQETQYF.